The present entry profiles one TCR beta chain with its context. This record belongs to a study of monozygotic twins with inflammatory bowel disease. During cDNA synthesis, UMIs that each contained a 6-nucleotide sample barcode were added by means of template switching. TCRdb re-called the 5' RACE reads, yielding one record per CDR3 amino acid sequence without DNA. Its listing shows about 160,000 distinct CDR3 sequences. Researchers collected about 2.5 ml of blood per donor. This clonotype was obtained from a human donor with ulcerative colitis or Crohn's disease, or a healthy co-twin of an affected twin (not recorded which). Material for sequencing was blood.

The CDR3 reads CASSWWSRDYTDTQYF. V gene TRBV6-2 or TRBV6-3 combines with J gene TRBJ2-3; TCRdb designates TRBD2, a call that cannot be tested without DNA. Germline V CDR1 and CDR2: MNHEY, SVGEGT. The CDR3 length is 16 residues.